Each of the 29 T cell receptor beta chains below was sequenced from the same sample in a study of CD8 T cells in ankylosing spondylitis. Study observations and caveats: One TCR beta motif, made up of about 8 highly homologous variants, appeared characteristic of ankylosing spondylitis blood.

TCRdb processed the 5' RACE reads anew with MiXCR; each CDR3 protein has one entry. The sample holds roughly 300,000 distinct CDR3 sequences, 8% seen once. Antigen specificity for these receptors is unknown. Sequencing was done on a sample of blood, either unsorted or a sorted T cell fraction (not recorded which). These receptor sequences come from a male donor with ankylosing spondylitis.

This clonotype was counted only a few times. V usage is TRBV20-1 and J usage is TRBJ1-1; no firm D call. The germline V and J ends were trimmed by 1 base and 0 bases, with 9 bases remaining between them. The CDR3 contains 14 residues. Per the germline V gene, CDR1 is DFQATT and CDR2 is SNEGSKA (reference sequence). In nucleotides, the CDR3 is TGCAGTGCTAGAGGGGCGACACTGAACACTGAAGCTTTCTTT. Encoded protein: CSARGATLNTEAFF.

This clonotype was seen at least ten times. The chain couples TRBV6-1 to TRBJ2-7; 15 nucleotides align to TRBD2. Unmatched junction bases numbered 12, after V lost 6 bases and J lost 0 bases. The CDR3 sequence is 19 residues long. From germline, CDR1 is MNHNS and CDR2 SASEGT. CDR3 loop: CASRLAGTSGRTSSYEQYF. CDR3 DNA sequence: TGTGCCAGCAGACTAGCCGGGACTAGCGGGAGGACATCCTCCTACGAGCAGTACTTC.

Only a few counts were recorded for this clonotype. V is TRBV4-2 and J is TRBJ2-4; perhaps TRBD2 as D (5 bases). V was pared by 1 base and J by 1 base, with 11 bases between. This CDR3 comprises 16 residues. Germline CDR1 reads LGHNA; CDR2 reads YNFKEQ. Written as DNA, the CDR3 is TGTGCCAGCAGCCAAGGGAGAGGGAGCGCCAAAAACATTCAGTACTTC. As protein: CASSQGRGSAKNIQYF.

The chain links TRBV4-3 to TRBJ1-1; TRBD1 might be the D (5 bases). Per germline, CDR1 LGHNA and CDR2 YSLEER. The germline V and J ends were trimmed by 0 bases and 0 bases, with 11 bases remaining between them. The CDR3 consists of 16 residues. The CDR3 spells CASSQELIGVNTEAFF. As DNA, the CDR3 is TGCGCCAGCAGCCAAGAACTGATAGGGGTGAACACTGAAGCTTTCTTT.

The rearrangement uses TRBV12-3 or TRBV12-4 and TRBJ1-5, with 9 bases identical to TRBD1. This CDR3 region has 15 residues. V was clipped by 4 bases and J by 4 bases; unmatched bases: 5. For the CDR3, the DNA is TGTGCCAGCAGTTCGCGACAGGGGGATAATCAGCCCCAGCATTTT. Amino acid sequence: CASSSRQGDNQPQHF.

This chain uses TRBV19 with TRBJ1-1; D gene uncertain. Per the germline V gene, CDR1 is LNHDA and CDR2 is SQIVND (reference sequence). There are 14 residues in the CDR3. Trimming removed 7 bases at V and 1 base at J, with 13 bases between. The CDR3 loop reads CASTIFAGNTEAFF. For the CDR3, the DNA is TGTGCCAGTACAATCTTCGCAGGGAACACTGAAGCTTTCTTT.

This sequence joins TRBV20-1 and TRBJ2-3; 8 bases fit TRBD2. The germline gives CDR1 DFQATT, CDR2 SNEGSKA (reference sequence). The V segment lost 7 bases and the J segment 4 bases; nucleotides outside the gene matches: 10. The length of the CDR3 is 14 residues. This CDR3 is CSVKAGVSADTQYF. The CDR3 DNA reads TGCAGTGTCAAAGCGGGAGTTTCGGCAGATACGCAGTATTTT.

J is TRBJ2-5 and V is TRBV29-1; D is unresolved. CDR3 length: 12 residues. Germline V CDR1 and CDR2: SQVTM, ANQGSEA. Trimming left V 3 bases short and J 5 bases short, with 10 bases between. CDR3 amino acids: CSVDVLSETQYF. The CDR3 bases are TGCAGCGTTGATGTCTTATCGGAGACCCAGTACTTC. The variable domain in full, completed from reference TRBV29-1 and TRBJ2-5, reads SAVISQKPSRDICQRGTSLTIQCQVDSQVTMMFWYRQQPGQSLTLIATANQGSEATYESGFVIDKFPISRPNLTFSTLTVSNMSPEDSSIYLCSVDVLSETQYFGPGTRLLVL.

The CDR3 is CSVEVPHMGVYGYTF. The CDR3 region has the DNA TGCAGCGTTGAAGTCCCCCATATGGGGGTCTATGGCTACACCTTC. The chain recombines TRBV29-1 with TRBJ1-2, with D perhaps matching TRBD1 (5 bases). There are 15 residues in the CDR3. Deletions cut 1 base from V and 4 bases from J, with 16 bases between. Germline V gene lookup returns CDR1 SQVTM and CDR2 ANQGSEA.

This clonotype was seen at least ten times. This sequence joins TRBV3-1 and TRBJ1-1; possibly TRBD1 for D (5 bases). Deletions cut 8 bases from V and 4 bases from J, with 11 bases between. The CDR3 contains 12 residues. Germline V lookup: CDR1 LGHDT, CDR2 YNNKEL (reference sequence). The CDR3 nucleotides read TGTGCCAGCGCAGGGTTCGCCACTGAAGCTTTCTTT. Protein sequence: CASAGFATEAFF.

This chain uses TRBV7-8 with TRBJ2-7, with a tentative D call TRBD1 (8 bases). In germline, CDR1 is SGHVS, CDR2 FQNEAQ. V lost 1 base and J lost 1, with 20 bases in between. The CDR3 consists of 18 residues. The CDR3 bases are TGTGCCAGCAGCTTAGAAGTTGGACAGGGACTATCATCCTACGAGCAGTACTTC. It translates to CASSLEVGQGLSSYEQYF.

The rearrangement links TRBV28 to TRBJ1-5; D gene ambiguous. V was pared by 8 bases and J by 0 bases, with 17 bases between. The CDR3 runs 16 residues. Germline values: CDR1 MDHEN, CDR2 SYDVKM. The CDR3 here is CASQDGGTYSNQPQHF. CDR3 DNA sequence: TGTGCCAGCCAGGACGGAGGAACTTATAGCAATCAGCCCCAGCATTTT.

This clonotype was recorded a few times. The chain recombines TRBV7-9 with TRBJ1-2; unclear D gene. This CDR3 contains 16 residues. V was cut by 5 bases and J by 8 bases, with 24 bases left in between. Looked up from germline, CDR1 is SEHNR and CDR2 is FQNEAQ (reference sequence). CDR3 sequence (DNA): TGTGCCAGCAGCCCCGAAGATCCCATCGTGCCACTCGGCTACACCTTC. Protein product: CASSPEDPIVPLGYTF.

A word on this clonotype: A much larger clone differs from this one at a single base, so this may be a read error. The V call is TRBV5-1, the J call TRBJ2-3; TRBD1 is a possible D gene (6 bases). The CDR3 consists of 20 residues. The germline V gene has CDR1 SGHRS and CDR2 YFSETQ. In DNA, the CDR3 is TGCGCCAGCAGCTTGATCCATGGTTTCCAGACAGGACGAAGCATGGATACGCAGTTTTTT. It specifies CASSLIHGFQTGRSMDTQFF. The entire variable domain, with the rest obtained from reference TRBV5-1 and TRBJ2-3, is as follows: KAGVTQTPRYLIKTRGQQVTLSCSPISGHRSVSWYQQTPGQGLQFLFEYFSETQRNKGNFPGRFSGRQFSNSRSEMNVSTLELGDSALYLCASSLIHGFQTGRSMDTQFFGPGTRLTVL.

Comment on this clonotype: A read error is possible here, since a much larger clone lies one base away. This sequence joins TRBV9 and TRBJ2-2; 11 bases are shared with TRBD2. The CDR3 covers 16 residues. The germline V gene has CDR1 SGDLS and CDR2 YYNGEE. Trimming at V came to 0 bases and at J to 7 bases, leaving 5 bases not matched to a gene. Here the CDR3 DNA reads TGTGCCAGCAGCGTAGCTCTAGCGGGAGGTGGCGGGGAGCTGTTTTTT. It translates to CASSVALAGGGGELFF.

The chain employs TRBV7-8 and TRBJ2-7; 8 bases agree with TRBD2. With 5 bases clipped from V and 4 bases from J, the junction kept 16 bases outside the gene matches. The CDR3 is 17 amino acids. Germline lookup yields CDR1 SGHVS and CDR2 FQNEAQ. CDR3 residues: CASSPTVVAGYFYEQYF. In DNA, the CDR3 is TGTGCCAGCAGCCCCACTGTGGTAGCGGGATATTTTTACGAGCAGTACTTC.

In nucleotides, the CDR3 is TGTGCCAGCAGCCAGAACCCGGGACAAATCTATGGCTACACCTTC. Its translation: CASSQNPGQIYGYTF. This chain connects TRBV4-2 to TRBJ1-2; D might be TRBD1 (6 bases). The V end lost 3 bases, the J end lost 4 bases, and 15 bases lay between the germline ends. The CDR3 is made up of 15 amino acids. CDR1 LGHNA and CDR2 YNFKEQ come from the germline V gene.

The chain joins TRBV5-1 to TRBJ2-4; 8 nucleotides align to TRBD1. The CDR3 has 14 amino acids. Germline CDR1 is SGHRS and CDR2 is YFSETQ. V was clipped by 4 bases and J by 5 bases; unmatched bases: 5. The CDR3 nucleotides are TGCGCCAGCAGCCGAAGGGGACAGGAAAACATTCAGTACTTC. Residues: CASSRRGQENIQYF.

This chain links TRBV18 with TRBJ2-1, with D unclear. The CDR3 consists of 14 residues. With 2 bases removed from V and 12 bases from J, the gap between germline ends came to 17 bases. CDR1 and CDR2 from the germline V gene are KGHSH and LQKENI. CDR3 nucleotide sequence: TGTGCCAGCTCACCATTAAGGATAGGCCGCGGGCAGTTCTTC. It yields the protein CASSPLRIGRGQFF.

CDR3 sequence reads: CASSSMTGPNIQYF. The CDR3 DNA reads TGTGCCAGCAGCTCGATGACAGGGCCAAACATTCAGTACTTC. The rearrangement links TRBV5-5 to TRBJ2-4; 7 bases align to TRBD1. CDR1 and CDR2 (germline): SGHKS, YYEKEE (reference sequence). CDR3 length equals 14 residues. V was pared by 3 bases and J by 6 bases, with 6 bases of the junction left unmatched.

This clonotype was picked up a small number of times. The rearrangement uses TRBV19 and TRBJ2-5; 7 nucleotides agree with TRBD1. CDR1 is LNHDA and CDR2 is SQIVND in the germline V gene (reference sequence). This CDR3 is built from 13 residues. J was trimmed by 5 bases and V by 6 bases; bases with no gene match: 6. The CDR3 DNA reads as TGTGCCAGTAGCATGGACAGGCTGGAGACCCAGTACTTC. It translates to CASSMDRLETQYF.

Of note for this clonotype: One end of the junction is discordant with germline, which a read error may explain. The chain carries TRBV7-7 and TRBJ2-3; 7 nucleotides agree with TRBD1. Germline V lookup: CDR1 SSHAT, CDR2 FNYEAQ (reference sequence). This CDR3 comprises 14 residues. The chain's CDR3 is CASSKDREADTQYF. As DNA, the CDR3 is TGTGCTAGCAGCAAAGACAGGGAAGCAGATACGCAGTATTTT.

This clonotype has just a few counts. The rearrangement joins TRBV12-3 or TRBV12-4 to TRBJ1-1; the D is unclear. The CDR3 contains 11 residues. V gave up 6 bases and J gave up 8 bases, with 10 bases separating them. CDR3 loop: CASSHQKEAFF. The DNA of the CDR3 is TGTGCCAGCAGCCACCAGAAGGAAGCTTTCTTT.

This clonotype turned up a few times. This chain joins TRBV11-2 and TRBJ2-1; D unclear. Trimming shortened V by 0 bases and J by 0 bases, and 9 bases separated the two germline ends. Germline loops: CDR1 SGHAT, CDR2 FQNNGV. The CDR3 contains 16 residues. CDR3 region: CASSLDRSSSYNEQFF. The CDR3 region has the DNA TGTGCCAGCAGCTTAGACCGGTCGAGCTCCTACAATGAGCAGTTCTTC.

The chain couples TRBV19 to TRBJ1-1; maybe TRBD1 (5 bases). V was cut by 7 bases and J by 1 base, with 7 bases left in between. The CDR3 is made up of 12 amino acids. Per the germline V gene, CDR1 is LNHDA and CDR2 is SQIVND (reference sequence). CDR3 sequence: CASIQGNTEAFF. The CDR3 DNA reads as TGTGCCAGTATCCAGGGGAACACTGAAGCTTTCTTT.

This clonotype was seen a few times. The CDR3 here is CASSLVSGGWYNEQFF. In DNA, the CDR3 is TGCGCCAGCAGCTTGGTGTCGGGAGGATGGTACAATGAGCAGTTCTTC. The chain couples TRBV5-1 to TRBJ2-1, with 7 bases fitting TRBD2. Germline lookup yields CDR1 SGHRS and CDR2 YFSETQ. The V gene end was trimmed by 0 bases and the J gene end by 4 bases; junction bases not matched to a gene: 7. The CDR3 consists of 16 residues.

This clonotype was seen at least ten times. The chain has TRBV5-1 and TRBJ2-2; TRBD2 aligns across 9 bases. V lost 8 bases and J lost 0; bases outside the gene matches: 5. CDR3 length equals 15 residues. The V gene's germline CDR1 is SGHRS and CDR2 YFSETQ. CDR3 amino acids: CASIAGETNTGELFF. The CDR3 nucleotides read TGCGCCAGTATAGCGGGAGAGACGAACACCGGGGAGCTGTTTTTT.

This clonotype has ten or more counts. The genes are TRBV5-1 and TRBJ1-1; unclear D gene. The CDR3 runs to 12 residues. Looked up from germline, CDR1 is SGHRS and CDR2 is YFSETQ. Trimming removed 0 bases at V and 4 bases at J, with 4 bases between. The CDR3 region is CASSLVSTEAFF. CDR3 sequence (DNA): TGCGCCAGCAGCTTGGTGAGCACTGAAGCTTTCTTT.

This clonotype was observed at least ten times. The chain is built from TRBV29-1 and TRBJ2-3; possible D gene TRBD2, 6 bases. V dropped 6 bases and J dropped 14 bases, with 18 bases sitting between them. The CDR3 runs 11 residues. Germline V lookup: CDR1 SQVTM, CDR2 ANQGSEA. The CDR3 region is CSVAGRDSWYF. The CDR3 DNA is TGCAGCGTGGCCGGGCGGGATAGTTGGTATTTT.